This is a list of T cell receptor beta chains from one sample in a study of glioma-infiltrating T cells after dendritic cell vaccination. Some clones are missing from TCRdb's copy, which holds only in-frame ones; the method was immunoSEQ multiplex PCR. The data show roughly 68,000 clones, with about 81% seen just once and 9% to 10% held by the top ten. The sample in question was blood, obtained before dendritic cell vaccination. The receptors derive from a human donor with glioblastoma. Both conserved end residues are part of each CDR3. Fields, in order: V gene, J gene, CDR3 protein.

TRBV4-1	TRBJ1-3	CASSLTGNTIYF
TRBV5-1	TRBJ1-4	CASSLAGTQGKGEKLFF
TRBV10-1	TRBJ2-7	CASSALAGSSEQYF
TRBV6-1	TRBJ2-7	CASTDVQYSYEQYF
TRBV7-2	TRBJ1-4	CASSFDRFGEKLFF
TRBV6-6	TRBJ2-7	CASMSGSYEQYF
TRBV6-1	TRBJ2-1	CASSGLAGGPGTYNEQFF
TRBV19	TRBJ1-6	CASSISLQGGNSPLHF
TRBV20-1	TRBJ1-2	CSADRAYGYTF
TRBV7-2	TRBJ1-3	CASSLGGGSGNTIYF